This entry lists 23 T cell receptor beta chains sequenced from one sample in a study of breast tumors, draining lymph nodes, adjacent tissues. Breast cancer patients provided tissue from their axillary draining lymph nodes. In TCRdb, the multiplex PCR reads were re-called with MiXCR into one record per CDR3 protein. The sample records 150,000 to 200,000 distinct CDR3 sequences, approximately 33% being singletons. Source material: axillary lymph node tissue. The receptors were gathered from a female donor with breast cancer. Some clones in this sample may be carry-over from other donors' samples.

The CDR3 nucleotides are TGTGCCAGCAGCATACCCCACAAGTCCCCAGATACGCAGTATTTT. This sequence encodes CASSIPHKSPDTQYF. The chain carries TRBV7-8 and TRBJ2-3; the D is unclear. CDR3 size: 15 residues. The V gene lost 5 bases and the J gene lost 4 bases, with 16 bases spanning the gap. Looked up from germline, CDR1 is SGHVS and CDR2 is FQNEAQ.

This chain connects TRBV3-1 to TRBJ2-7; D is unresolved. V gave up 1 base and J gave up 0 bases, with 7 bases separating them. The germline gives CDR1 LGHDT, CDR2 YNNKEL (reference sequence). The CDR3 sequence is 14 residues long. CDR3 DNA sequence: TGTGCCAGCAGCCAAGCCGACAACTCCTACGAGCAGTACTTC. Amino acids: CASSQADNSYEQYF.

This clonotype was seen a handful of times. A much larger clone differs from this one at a single base, so this may be a read error. The chain combines TRBV7-8 with TRBJ2-5, with D perhaps TRBD1 or TRBD2 (5 bases each). The germline V gene encodes CDR1 SGHVS and CDR2 FQNEAQ. The V and J ends lost 4 bases and 7 bases respectively, with 16 bases between them. CDR3 length equals 14 residues. The CDR3 is CASSSRTGGRTQYF. CDR3 nucleotide sequence: TGTGCCAGCAGCTCCCGGACTGGGGGTAGGACCCAGTACTTC.

On this clonotype: Since a much larger clone is just one base distant, this may be a read error. The chain combines TRBV14 with TRBJ2-7; no reliable D call. This CDR3 has 13 residues. Germline lookup yields CDR1 SGHDN and CDR2 FVKESK. In DNA form, the CDR3 reads TGTGCCGGCAGCCAGGTGGAATTCTACGAGCAGTACTTC. Protein: CAGSQVEFYEQYF.

V usage is TRBV19 and J usage is TRBJ2-6, with D unclear. Germline V gives CDR1 LNHDA, CDR2 SQIVND (reference sequence). The CDR3 contains 17 residues. V was shortened by 4 bases and J by 1 base, with 14 bases between the two germline ends. The DNA for the CDR3 is TGTGCCAGTAGTAGGGTGGGCAGCTCATCTGGGGCCAACGTCCTGACTTTC. Translation gives CASSRVGSSSGANVLTF.

There are many counts of this clonotype. The chain employs TRBV11-2 and TRBJ2-5; D is possibly TRBD1 or TRBD2 (5 bases each). The germline gives CDR1 SGHAT, CDR2 FQNNGV. There are 15 residues in the CDR3. V was pared by 5 bases and J by 4 bases, with 17 bases between. DNA of the CDR3: TGTGCCAGCAGCCCCTCATCGGGACGCGGAGAGACCCAGTACTTC. It encodes CASSPSSGRGETQYF.

The chain combines TRBV15 with TRBJ2-5; D may be TRBD1 or TRBD2 (6 bases each). The CDR3 is made up of 14 amino acids. Germline V gene sequence: CDR1 LNHNV, CDR2 YYDKDF (reference sequence). V lost 0 bases to trimming and J lost 5 bases, with 10 bases between them. The CDR3 DNA sequence: TGTGCCACCAGCAGAGATAGGGGGAGGGAGACCCAGTACTTC. Translation gives CATSRDRGRETQYF.

Comment on this clonotype: Being one base from a much bigger clone, this may be a read error. The chain uses TRBV20-1 and TRBJ1-2; D unclear. Trimming shortened V by 4 bases and J by 5 bases, and 11 bases separated the two germline ends. This CDR3 has 12 residues. Germline CDR1 reads DFQATT; CDR2 reads SNEGSKA (reference sequence). The CDR3 here is CSAKGRSYGYTF. The CDR3 region has the DNA TGCAGTGCTAAGGGCAGGAGTTATGGCTACACCTTC.

This clonotype was recorded many times. This chain joins TRBV10-3 and TRBJ2-7; no clear D. The V end lost 3 bases, the J end lost 1 base, and 10 bases lay between the germline ends. The CDR3 runs to 14 residues. The V gene's germline CDR1 is ENHRY and CDR2 SYGVKD. The CDR3 protein is CAISDGQESYEQYF. In DNA, the CDR3 is TGTGCCATCAGTGATGGTCAGGAATCCTACGAGCAGTACTTC.

The sample holds many counts of this clonotype. The chain carries TRBV13 and TRBJ2-1, with 11 nucleotides matching TRBD2. The germline CDR1 and CDR2 sequences are PRHDT and FYEKMQ (reference sequence). CDR3 size: 15 residues. Trimming at V came to 4 bases and at J to 9 bases, leaving 8 bases not matched to a gene. The CDR3 is CASSYSGRAGGEQFF. The CDR3 coding sequence is TGTGCCAGCAGCTATAGCGGGAGGGCCGGGGGTGAGCAGTTCTTC.

V gene TRBV20-1 combines with J gene TRBJ1-1; D possibly corresponds to TRBD1 (5 bases). The CDR3 covers 14 residues. CDR1 DFQATT and CDR2 SNEGSKA come from the germline V gene (reference sequence). V lost 5 bases and J lost 0, with 13 bases in between. CDR3 nucleotides: TGCAGTGCTTACCGGGACGGAATGAACACTGAAGCTTTCTTT. Protein product: CSAYRDGMNTEAFF.

This clonotype was seen repeatedly, ten times or more. V is TRBV4-1 and J is TRBJ2-1; D may correspond to TRBD1 or TRBD2 (6 bases each). V lost 4 bases and J 3 bases, leaving 19 bases between the germline ends. The germline CDR1 and CDR2 sequences are MGHRA and YSYEKL. This CDR3 is 17 amino acids long. In DNA, the CDR3 is TGCGCCAGCAGCCCGAGAACGAGGGGGGAGGTCTACAATGAGCAGTTCTTC. This encodes CASSPRTRGEVYNEQFF.

CDR3: CSANPSGRADTQYF. For the CDR3, the DNA is TGCAGTGCAAACCCTAGCGGGAGGGCGGATACGCAGTATTTT. The rearrangement links TRBV20-1 to TRBJ2-3, with TRBD2 matching over 12 bases. The CDR3 length is 14 residues. Per the germline V gene, CDR1 is DFQATT and CDR2 is SNEGSKA (reference sequence). V was clipped by 6 bases and J by 6 bases; unmatched bases: 7.

Note on this clonotype: Possible read error: a much larger clone is one base away. J is TRBJ2-3 and V is TRBV6-1; 8 bases align to TRBD2. There are 16 residues in the CDR3. The germline V gene encodes CDR1 MNHNS and CDR2 SASEGT. The V gene end was trimmed by 3 bases and the J gene end by 0 bases; junction bases not matched to a gene: 5. CDR3 amino acids: CASSDVGLASTDTQYF. The CDR3 DNA follows: TGTGCCAGCAGTGACGTCGGACTAGCTAGCACAGATACGCAGTATTTT.

The table lists this clonotype with many counts. V is TRBV5-6 and J is TRBJ2-7; TRBD1 or TRBD2 may be the D gene (6 bases each). Trimming left V 0 bases short and J 0 bases short, with 13 bases between. Germline CDR1 reads SGHDT; CDR2 reads YYEEEE. This CDR3 comprises 16 residues. This CDR3 reads CASSLAVGGNSYEQYF. CDR3 nucleotide sequence: TGTGCCAGCAGCTTGGCGGTGGGGGGCAACTCCTACGAGCAGTACTTC.

This clonotype was seen repeatedly, ten times or more. The V and J genes are TRBV9 and TRBJ1-2, with 7 bases lining up with TRBD1. This CDR3 has 14 residues. The germline CDR1 and CDR2 sequences are SGDLS and YYNGEE. The V and J ends lost 0 bases and 7 bases, in that order; junction bases with no gene match: 6. The CDR3 sequence is CASSVEVRGSGYTF. CDR3 nucleotides: TGTGCCAGCAGCGTAGAGGTCAGGGGGAGTGGCTACACCTTC.

This clonotype was observed at least ten times. The chain combines TRBV4-1 with TRBJ1-5; TRBD1 agrees at 11 bases. CDR3 length equals 15 residues. The germline CDR1 and CDR2 sequences are MGHRA and YSYEKL. The trim removed 4 bases at V and 6 bases at J, leaving 5 bases unmatched. The CDR3 protein is CASSRDRGASQPQHF. As DNA, the CDR3 is TGCGCCAGCAGCCGGGACAGGGGGGCTTCTCAGCCCCAGCATTTT.

This clonotype came up a few times. The chain employs TRBV10-3 and TRBJ1-1, with D maybe TRBD1 (5 bases). CDR3 length: 14 residues. Trimming took off 0 bases at V and 4 bases at J, with 9 bases between the two ends. Germline V gives CDR1 ENHRY, CDR2 SYGVKD. CDR3: CAISESEGITEAFF. In nucleotides, the CDR3 is TGTGCCATCAGTGAGTCGGAGGGGATCACTGAAGCTTTCTTT.

About this clonotype itself: A much larger clone lies a single base off, so this may be a read error. The rearrangement joins TRBV4-1 to TRBJ2-3; 8 bases match TRBD2. V dropped 3 bases and J dropped 2; count of bases not matched to a gene: 10. Looked up from germline, CDR1 is MGHRA and CDR2 is YSYEKL. The length of the CDR3 is 17 residues. CDR3 sequence: CASSHVYGRAPTDTQYF. DNA of the CDR3: TGCGCCAGCAGCCATGTGTACGGGAGGGCCCCCACAGATACGCAGTATTTT.

This clonotype was seen repeatedly, ten times or more. J is TRBJ1-2 and V is TRBV29-1, with 7 bases aligning to TRBD1. Unmatched junction bases numbered 2, after V lost 4 bases and J lost 3 bases. The CDR3 runs to 12 residues. Germline-derived CDR1 and CDR2 are SQVTM and ANQGSEA. The CDR3 is CSVVGTDYGYTF. The CDR3 region has the DNA TGCAGCGTTGTCGGGACAGACTATGGCTACACCTTC.

Worth noting for this clonotype: This is likely a read error, given that the CDR3 carries no conserved phenylalanine or tryptophan at its end. The chain has TRBV6-5 and TRBJ2-5; 7 bases align to TRBD2. Germline trimming cut 4 bases from V and 4 bases from J; bases unmatched to any gene: 3. This CDR3 comprises 13 residues. Germline values: CDR1 MNHEY, CDR2 SVGAGI. The CDR3 reads CASSWGTIETQYL. CDR3 DNA: TGTGCCAGCAGTTGGGGGACTATAGAGACCCAGTACCTC.

A word on this clonotype: One end of the junction varies from germline; a read error may be responsible. The chain recombines TRBV2 with TRBJ1-4; 9 nucleotides line up with TRBD1. Germline loops: CDR1 SNHLY, CDR2 FYNNEI. This CDR3 is built from 19 residues. As DNA, the CDR3 is TGTGCCAGCAGATTTAAAATGACAGGGGGAGGTACAACTAATGAAAACCTGTTTTTT. Its protein is CASRFKMTGGGTTNENLFF. Full variable domain (outside the CDR3, taken from reference TRBV2 and TRBJ1-4): EPEVTQTPSHQVTQMGQEVILRCVPISNHLYFYWYRQILGQKVEFLVSFYNNEISEKSEIFDDQFSVERPDGSNFTLKIRSTKLEDSAMYFCASRFKMTGGGTTNENLFFGSGTQLSVL.

This clonotype was recorded at least ten times. V is TRBV20-1 and J is TRBJ2-2; 9 nucleotides agree with TRBD2. V lost 7 bases and J lost 6; bases outside the gene matches: 6. The CDR3 is 13 amino acids. The germline gives CDR1 DFQATT, CDR2 SNEGSKA (reference sequence). The CDR3 sequence is CSVAGGPAGELFF. The CDR3 DNA follows: TGCAGTGTCGCGGGAGGGCCGGCCGGGGAGCTGTTTTTT.